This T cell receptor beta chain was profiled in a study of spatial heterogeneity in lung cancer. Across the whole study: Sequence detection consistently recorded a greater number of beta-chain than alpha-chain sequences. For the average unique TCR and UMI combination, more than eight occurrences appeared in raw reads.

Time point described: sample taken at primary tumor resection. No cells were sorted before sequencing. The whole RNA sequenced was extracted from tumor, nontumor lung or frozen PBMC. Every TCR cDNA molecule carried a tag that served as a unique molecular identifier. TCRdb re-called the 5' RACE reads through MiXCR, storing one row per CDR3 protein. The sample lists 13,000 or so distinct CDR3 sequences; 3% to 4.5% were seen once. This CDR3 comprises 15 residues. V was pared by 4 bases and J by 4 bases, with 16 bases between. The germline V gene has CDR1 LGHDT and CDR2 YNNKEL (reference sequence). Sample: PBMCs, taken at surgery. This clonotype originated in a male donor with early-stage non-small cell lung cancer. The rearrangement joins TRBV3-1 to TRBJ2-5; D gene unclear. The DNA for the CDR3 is TGTGCCAGCAGCCCCCCCTACGACGGCACAGAGACCCAGTACTTC. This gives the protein CASSPPYDGTETQYF.